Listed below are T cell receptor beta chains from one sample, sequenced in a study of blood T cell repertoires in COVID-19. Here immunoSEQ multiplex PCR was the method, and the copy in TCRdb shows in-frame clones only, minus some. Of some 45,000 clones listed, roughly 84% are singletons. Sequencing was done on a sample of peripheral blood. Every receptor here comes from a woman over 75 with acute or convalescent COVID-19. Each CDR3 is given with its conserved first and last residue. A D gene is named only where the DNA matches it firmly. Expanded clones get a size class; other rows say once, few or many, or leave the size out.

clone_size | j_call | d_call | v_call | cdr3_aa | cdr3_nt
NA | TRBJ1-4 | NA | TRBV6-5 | CASSHTGTVNEKLFF | TGTGCCAGCTCACACACCGGGACTGTTAATGAAAAACTGTTTTTT
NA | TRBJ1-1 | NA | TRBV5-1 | CASSSSGGRVEAFF | TGCGCCAGCAGTTCCTCAGGAGGGAGGGTTGAAGCTTTCTTT
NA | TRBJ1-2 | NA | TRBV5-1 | CASSLEGQLYGYTF | TGCGCCAGCAGCTTGGAGGGACAACTCTATGGCTACACCTTC
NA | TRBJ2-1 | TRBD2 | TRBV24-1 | CATSPPPGTSSGSEQFF | TGTGCCACCTCGCCTCCCCCCGGGACTAGTTCGGGAAGCGAGCAGTTCTTC
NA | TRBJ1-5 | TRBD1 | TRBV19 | CASSGQGGNQPQHF | TGTGCCAGCAGTGGACAGGGTGGTAATCAGCCCCAGCATTTT
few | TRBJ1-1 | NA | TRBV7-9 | CASSLEGRGTEAFF | TGTGCCAGCAGCTTAGAGGGTAGGGGCACTGAAGCTTTCTTT
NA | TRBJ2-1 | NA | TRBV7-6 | CASSDVRGDNEQFF | TGTGCCAGCAGCGACGTAAGGGGTGACAATGAGCAGTTCTTC
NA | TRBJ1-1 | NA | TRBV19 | CASSIQGKNTEAFF | TGTGCCAGTAGTATACAGGGGAAGAACACTGAAGCTTTCTTT
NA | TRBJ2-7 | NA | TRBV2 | CASSTSSYEQYF | TGTGCCAGCAGCACTAGCTCCTACGAGCAGTACTTC
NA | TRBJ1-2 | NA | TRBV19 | CASSSTTGPYGGYTF | TGTGCCAGTAGTTCCACGACAGGACCTTATGGCGGCTACACCTTC
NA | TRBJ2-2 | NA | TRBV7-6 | CASSPNPGVTGELFF | TGTGCCAGCAGCCCCAACCCAGGGGTCACCGGGGAGCTGTTTTTT
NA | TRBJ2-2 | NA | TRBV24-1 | CATSDLASFDTGELFF | TGTGCCACCAGTGATTTGGCTAGCTTTGACACCGGGGAGCTGTTTTTT
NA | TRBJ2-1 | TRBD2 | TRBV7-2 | CASSSGLAGGPTSYNEQFF | TGTGCCAGCAGCTCGGGACTAGCGGGAGGGCCGACCTCCTACAATGAGCAGTTCTTC
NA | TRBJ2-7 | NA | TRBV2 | CASSARAGEQYF | TGTGCCAGCAGTGCCAGGGCGGGGGAGCAGTACTTC
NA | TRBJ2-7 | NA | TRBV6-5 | CASSRAASYEQYF | TGTGCCAGCAGCCGTGCGGCTTCCTACGAGCAGTACTTC
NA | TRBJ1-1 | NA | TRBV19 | CASGVALDTEAFF | TGTGCCAGCGGGGTAGCCTTGGACACTGAAGCTTTCTTT
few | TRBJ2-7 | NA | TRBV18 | CASSPVDSRGEQYF | TGTGCCAGCTCACCGGTGGACAGCCGCGGCGAGCAGTACTTC
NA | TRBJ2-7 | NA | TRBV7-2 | CASSSLGEQYF | TGTGCCAGCAGCTCCCTCGGCGAGCAGTACTTC
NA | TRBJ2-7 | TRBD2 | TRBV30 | CAWSVASGGYEQYF | TGTGCCTGGAGTGTTGCTAGCGGGGGCTACGAGCAGTACTTC
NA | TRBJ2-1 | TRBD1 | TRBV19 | CASSIGTGTNEQFF | TGTGCCAGTAGTATCGGGACAGGGACCAATGAGCAGTTCTTC
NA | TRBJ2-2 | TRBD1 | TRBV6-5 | CASSRTGDRTGELFF | TGTGCCAGCAGTCGGACAGGGGACCGGACCGGGGAGCTGTTTTTT
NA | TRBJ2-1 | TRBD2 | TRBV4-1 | CASSNLAGGNEQFF | TGCGCCAGCAGCAACCTAGCGGGAGGCAATGAGCAGTTCTTC
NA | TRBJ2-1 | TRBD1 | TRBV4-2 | CASSKGQGLIAEQFF | TGTGCCAGCAGCAAGGGACAGGGTTTGATCGCTGAGCAGTTCTTC
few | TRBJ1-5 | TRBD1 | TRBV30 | CAWSRTGINQPQHF | TGTGCCTGGAGCCGGACAGGGATCAATCAGCCCCAGCATTTT
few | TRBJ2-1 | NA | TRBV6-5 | CASRPGGSGNNEQFF | TGTGCCAGCAGGCCAGGCGGTAGCGGAAACAATGAGCAGTTCTTC
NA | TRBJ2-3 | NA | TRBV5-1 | CASRRGTLGLQTDTQYF | TGCGCCAGCAGGCGGGGTACGTTAGGACTACAAACAGATACGCAGTATTTT
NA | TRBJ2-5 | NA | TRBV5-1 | CASSPGVVRQEETQYF | TGCGCCAGCAGCCCGGGGGTGGTAAGGCAAGAGGAGACCCAGTACTTC
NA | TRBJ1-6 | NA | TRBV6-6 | CASSNGGGTPLHF | TGTGCCAGCAGCAACGGTGGGGGGACACCCCTCCACTTT
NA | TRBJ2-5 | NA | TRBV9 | CASSVVASLSETQYF | TGTGCCAGCAGCGTAGTAGCTAGCTTGTCGGAGACCCAGTACTTC
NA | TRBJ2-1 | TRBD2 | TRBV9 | CASSVRTGGIYNEQFF | TGTGCCAGCAGCGTGAGGACGGGAGGGATCTACAATGAGCAGTTCTTC
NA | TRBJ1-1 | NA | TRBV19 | CASTGQALGTEAFF | TGTGCCAGTACAGGGCAGGCGCTCGGCACTGAAGCTTTCTTT
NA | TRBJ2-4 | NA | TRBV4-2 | CASSQEGGAKNIQYF | TGTGCCAGCAGCCAAGAAGGAGGTGCCAAAAACATTCAGTACTTC
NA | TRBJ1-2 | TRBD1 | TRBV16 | CASSQIRTGDYGYTF | TGTGCCAGCAGCCAAATACGGACAGGGGACTATGGCTACACCTTC
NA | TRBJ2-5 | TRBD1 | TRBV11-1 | CASSIDRGRETQYF | TGTGCCAGCAGCATTGACAGGGGGCGGGAGACCCAGTACTTC
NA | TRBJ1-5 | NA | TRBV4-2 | CASSQESHSNQPQHF | TGTGCCAGCAGCCAAGAGAGTCACAGCAATCAGCCCCAGCATTTT
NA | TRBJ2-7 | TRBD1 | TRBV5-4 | CASRPDRGVYEQYF | TGTGCCAGCAGGCCGGACAGGGGGGTCTACGAGCAGTACTTC
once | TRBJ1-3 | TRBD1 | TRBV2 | CASARDRRNTIYF | TGTGCCAGCGCCCGGGACAGAAGAAACACCATATATTTT
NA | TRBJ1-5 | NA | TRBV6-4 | CASSDPETSYSNQPQHF | TGTGCCAGCAGTGACCCAGAGACAAGTTATAGCAATCAGCCCCAGCATTTT
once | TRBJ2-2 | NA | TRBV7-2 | CASSPQAGELFF | TGTGCCAGCAGCCCCCAGGCCGGGGAGCTGTTTTTT
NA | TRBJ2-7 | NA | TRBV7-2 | CASSHLTGVKDEQYF | TGTGCCAGCAGCCACCTCACGGGAGTCAAGGACGAGCAGTACTTC
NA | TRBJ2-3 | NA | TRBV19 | CASSDSARKQYF | TGTGCCAGTAGTGACTCCGCTAGGAAGCAGTATTTT
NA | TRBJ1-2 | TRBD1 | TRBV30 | CAWRHQGAPNYGYTF | TGTGCCTGGAGGCACCAGGGGGCACCTAACTATGGCTACACCTTC
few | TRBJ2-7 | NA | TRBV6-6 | CASSYGQSAYEQYF | TGTGCCAGCAGTTACGGCCAGAGCGCCTACGAGCAGTACTTC
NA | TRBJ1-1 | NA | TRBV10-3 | CAISERQITMNTEAFF | TGTGCCATCAGTGAGAGGCAGATTACTATGAACACTGAAGCTTTCTTT
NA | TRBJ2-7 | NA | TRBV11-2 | CASSTTAGGQYF | TGTGCCAGCAGCACGACAGCTGGCGGGCAGTACTTC
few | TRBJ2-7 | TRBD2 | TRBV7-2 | CASSLSSSGGYEQYF | TGTGCCAGCAGCTTATCGTCAAGCGGGGGATACGAGCAGTACTTC